The source of this T cell receptor beta chain is a study of blood T cell repertoires in COVID-19. Study details: Samples came from the United States, Italy and Spain, spanning acute and convalescent COVID-19. In each case, the material was cDNA or gDNA derived from T cells, B-cell-depleted T cells, or PBMCs.

This clone was counted between two and nine times. As originally analysed: Estimation of nucleated cell counts was performed using reference gene primer amplification. This table comes from immunoSEQ multiplex PCR, and its TCRdb copy is limited to in-frame clones, with some not included. Clonal size and the V and J genes are those of that table, whereas D and trimming came from the DNA. The repertoire includes approximately 250,000 clones, roughly nine tenths of them detected once, and 3.6% sits in the top ten. The germline CDR1 and CDR2 sequences are MNHNS and SASEGT. CDR3 size: 14 residues. Trimming shortened V by 2 bases and J by 6 bases, and 14 bases separated the two germline ends.

Sequenced: peripheral blood. The clonotype originates from a man between 18 and 35 years old with active or convalescent COVID-19. J is TRBJ2-7 and V is TRBV6-1, with D possibly TRBD2 on 5 matching bases. The CDR3 bases are TGTGCCAGCAGTGAATCCCGCCAAGGAGGCGAGCAGTACTTC. This gives the protein CASSESRQGGEQYF.